Given below is one TCR beta chain in context. Authors' methods: By means of reference gene primer amplification, nucleated cell counts were estimated. The table came from immunoSEQ multiplex PCR; TCRdb's copy has only in-frame clones and leaves some out. D and trimming were read from the DNA, whereas the V and J calls and clone size are those reported in that table. The repertoire consists of about 350,000 clones, with roughly 90% occurring once and the leading ten covering approximately 0.97%. In germline, CDR1 is MDHEN, CDR2 SYDVKM. Germline trimming cut 4 bases from V and 7 bases from J; bases unmatched to any gene: 5. This CDR3 spans 14 amino acids. The participants were between roughly 18 and 89 years old and came from under 25 US areas. These data belong to a study of blood T cell repertoires in COVID-19. Study-wide background: The samples span acute and convalescent COVID-19 from the United States, Italy and Spain.

Specimen: PBMCs or T cells enriched from blood (not recorded which). The receptor's source is a young woman who had been exposed to COVID-19. The chain combines TRBV28 with TRBJ1-2; 11 nucleotides line up with TRBD1. The CDR3 here is CASSWRTGGGGYTF. In DNA, the CDR3 is TGTGCCAGCAGTTGGAGGACAGGGGGCGGTGGCTACACCTTC.